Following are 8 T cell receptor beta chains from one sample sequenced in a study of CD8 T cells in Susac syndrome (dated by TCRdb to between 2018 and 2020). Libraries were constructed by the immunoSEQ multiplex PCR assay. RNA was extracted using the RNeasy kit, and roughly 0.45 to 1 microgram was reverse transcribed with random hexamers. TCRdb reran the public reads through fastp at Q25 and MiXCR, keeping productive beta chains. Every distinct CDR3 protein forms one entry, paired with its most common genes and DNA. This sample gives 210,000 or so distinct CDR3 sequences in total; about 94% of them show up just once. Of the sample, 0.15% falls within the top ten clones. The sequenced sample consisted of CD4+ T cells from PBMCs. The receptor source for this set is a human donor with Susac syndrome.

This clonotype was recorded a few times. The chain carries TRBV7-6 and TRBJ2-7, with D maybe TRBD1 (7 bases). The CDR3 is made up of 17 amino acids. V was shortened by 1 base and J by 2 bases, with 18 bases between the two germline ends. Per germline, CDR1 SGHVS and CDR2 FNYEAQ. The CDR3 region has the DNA TGTGCCAGCAGCTTAGGTAAGGCGGGACAGCCTACCTACGAGCAGTACTTC. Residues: CASSLGKAGQPTYEQYF.

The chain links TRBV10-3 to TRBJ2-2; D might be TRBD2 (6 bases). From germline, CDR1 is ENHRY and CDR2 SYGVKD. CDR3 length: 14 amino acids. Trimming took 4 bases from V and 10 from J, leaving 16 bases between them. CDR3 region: CAISVGGTREELFF. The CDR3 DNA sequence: TGTGCCATCAGTGTTGGAGGGACTCGGGAGGAGCTGTTTTTT.

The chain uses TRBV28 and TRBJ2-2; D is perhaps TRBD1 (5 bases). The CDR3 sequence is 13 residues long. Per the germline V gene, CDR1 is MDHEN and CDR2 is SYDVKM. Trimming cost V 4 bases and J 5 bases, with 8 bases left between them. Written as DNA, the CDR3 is TGTGCCAGCAGTTCAGGGCGGACCGGGGAGCTGTTTTTT. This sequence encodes CASSSGRTGELFF.

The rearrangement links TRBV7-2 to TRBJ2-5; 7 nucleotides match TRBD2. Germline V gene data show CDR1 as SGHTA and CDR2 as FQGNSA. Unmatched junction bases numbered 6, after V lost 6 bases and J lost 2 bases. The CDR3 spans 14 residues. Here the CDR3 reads CASRRSGVQETQYF. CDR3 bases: TGTGCCAGCAGACGGAGCGGGGTACAAGAGACCCAGTACTTC.

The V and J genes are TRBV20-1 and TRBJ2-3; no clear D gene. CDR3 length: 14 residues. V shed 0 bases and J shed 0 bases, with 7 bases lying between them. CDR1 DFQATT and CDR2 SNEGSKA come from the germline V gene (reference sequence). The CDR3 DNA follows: TGCAGTGCTAGAGATGTAGGGAGCACAGATACGCAGTATTTT. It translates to CSARDVGSTDTQYF.

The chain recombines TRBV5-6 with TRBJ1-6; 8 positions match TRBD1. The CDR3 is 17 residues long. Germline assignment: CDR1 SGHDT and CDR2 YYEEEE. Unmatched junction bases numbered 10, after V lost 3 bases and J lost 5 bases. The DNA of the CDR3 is TGTGCCAGCAGCTACCATCAGGGGGCTGGGGATAATTCACCCCTCCACTTT. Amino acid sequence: CASSYHQGAGDNSPLHF.

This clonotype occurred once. The CDR3 here is CASSRWDFSNQPQHF. The CDR3 DNA is TGTGCCAGCAGTCGATGGGACTTCAGCAATCAGCCCCAGCATTTT. The J gene is TRBJ1-5, the V gene TRBV2; tentatively, D is TRBD1 (5 bases). The CDR3 is 15 residues long. Germline V gene lookup returns CDR1 SNHLY and CDR2 FYNNEI. Trimming left V 5 bases short and J 1 base short, with 12 bases between.

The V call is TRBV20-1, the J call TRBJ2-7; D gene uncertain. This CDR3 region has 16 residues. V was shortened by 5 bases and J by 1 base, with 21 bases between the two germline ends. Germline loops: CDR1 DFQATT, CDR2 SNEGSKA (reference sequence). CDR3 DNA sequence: TGCAGTGCTGCCGGCAGCCCACGATCACTTTCCTACGAGCAGTACTTC. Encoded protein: CSAAGSPRSLSYEQYF.